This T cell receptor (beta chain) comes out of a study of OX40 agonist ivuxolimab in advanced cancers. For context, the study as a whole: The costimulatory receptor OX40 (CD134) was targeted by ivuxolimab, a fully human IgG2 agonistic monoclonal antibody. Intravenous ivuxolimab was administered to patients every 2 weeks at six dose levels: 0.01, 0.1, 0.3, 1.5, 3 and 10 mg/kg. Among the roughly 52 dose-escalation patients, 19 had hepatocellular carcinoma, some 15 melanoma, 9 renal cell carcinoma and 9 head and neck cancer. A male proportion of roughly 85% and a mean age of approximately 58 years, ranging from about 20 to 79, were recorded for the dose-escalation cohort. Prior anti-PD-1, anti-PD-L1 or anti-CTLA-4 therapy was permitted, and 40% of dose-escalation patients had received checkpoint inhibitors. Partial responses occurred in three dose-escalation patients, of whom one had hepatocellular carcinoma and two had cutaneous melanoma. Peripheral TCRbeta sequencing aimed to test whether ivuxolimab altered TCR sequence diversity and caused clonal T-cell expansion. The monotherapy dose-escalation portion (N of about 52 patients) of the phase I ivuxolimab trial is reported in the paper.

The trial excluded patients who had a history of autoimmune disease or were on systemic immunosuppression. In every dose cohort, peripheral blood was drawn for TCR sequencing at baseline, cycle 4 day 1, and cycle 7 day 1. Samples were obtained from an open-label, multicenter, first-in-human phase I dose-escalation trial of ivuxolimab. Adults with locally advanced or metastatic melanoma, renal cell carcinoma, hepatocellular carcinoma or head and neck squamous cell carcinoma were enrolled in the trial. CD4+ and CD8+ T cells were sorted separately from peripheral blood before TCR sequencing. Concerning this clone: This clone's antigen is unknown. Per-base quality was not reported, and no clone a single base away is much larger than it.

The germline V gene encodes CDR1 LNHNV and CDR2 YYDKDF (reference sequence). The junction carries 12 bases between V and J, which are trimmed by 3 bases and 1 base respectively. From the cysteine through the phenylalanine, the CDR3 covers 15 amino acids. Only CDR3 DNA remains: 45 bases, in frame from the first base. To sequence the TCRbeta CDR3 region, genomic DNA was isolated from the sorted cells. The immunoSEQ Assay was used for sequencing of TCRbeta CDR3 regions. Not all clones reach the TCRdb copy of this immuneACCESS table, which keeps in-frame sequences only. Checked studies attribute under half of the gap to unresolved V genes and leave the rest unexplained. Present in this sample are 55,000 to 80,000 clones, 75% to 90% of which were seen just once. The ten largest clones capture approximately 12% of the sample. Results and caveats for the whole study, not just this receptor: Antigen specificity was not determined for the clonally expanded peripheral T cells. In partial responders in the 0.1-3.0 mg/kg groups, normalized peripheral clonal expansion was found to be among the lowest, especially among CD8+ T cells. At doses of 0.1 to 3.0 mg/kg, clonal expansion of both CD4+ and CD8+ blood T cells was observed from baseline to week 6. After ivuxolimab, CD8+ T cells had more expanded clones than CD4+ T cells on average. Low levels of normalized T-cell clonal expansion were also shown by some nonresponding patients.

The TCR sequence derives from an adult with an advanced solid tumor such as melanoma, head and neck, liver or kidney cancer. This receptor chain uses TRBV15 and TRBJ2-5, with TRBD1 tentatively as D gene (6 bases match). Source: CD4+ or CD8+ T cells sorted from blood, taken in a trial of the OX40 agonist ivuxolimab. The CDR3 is CATSREDSLQETQYF. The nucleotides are TGTGCCACCAGCAGGGAGGACAGTCTCCAAGAGACCCAGTACTTC.